A single sample is the source of the 30 T cell receptor beta chains below, sequenced in a study of cytomegalovirus exposure and HLA in healthy donors. Here immunoSEQ multiplex PCR was the method, and the copy in TCRdb shows in-frame clones only, minus some. The sample contains roughly 330,000 clones, around 87% of which appear only once. Sequencing was carried out using PBMCs. Receptors originate from a woman in her twenties or thirties in good health and CMV-seropositive.

This clone has just one count. The chain has TRBV2 and TRBJ1-2, with 9 bases fitting TRBD1. The V gene's germline CDR1 is SNHLY and CDR2 FYNNEI. This CDR3 contains 16 residues. Losses at the gene ends were 4 bases for V and 4 bases for J; bases not matched to a gene: 10. Written as DNA, the CDR3 is TGTGCCAGCAGTGGCGATACTGGGACAGGGTCCTATGGCTACACCTTC. This encodes CASSGDTGTGSYGYTF. The entire variable domain, with the rest obtained from reference TRBV2 and TRBJ1-2, is as follows: EPEVTQTPSHQVTQMGQEVILRCVPISNHLYFYWYRQILGQKVEFLVSFYNNEISEKSEIFDDQFSVERPDGSNFTLKIRSTKLEDSAMYFCASSGDTGTGSYGYTFGSGTRLTVV.

This clone has only a few counts. The CDR3 is CASRTTGANYGYTF. In DNA, the CDR3 is TGCGCCAGCAGAACGACAGGGGCTAACTATGGCTACACCTTC. The V and J genes are TRBV23-1 and TRBJ1-2; 8 bases map to TRBD1. TRBV23-1 counts as an open reading frame of uncertain function. The V and J ends lost 6 bases and 0 bases, in that order; junction bases with no gene match: 3. This CDR3 has 14 residues.

The chain is built from TRBV5-4 and TRBJ1-3, with D perhaps matching TRBD1 (6 bases). The CDR3 has 16 amino acids. The germline gives CDR1 SGHNT, CDR2 YYREEE (reference sequence). V shed 1 base and J shed 2 bases, with 13 bases lying between them. The CDR3 DNA sequence: TGTGCCAGCAGCTTGCGCGGCGGGGGCCCTGGAAACACCATATATTTT. It is translated as CASSLRGGGPGNTIYF.

The chain couples TRBV19 to TRBJ1-1; 7 nucleotides match TRBD1. The CDR3 runs 13 residues. Germline trimming cut 5 bases from V and 4 bases from J; bases unmatched to any gene: 4. Germline V gene sequence: CDR1 LNHDA, CDR2 SQIVND (reference sequence). The CDR3 DNA reads TGTGCCAGTAGTCCGACAGGGCGCACTGAAGCTTTCTTT. Amino acid sequence: CASSPTGRTEAFF.

This clone was recorded a few times. The chain joins TRBV7-3 to TRBJ2-6; D unresolved. This CDR3 has 13 residues. CDR1 and CDR2 (germline): SGHTA, FQGTGA. The V end lost 8 bases, the J end lost 2 bases, and 7 bases lay between the germline ends. The CDR3, as DNA: TGTGCCAGCGCTCCGACTGGGGCCAACGTCCTGACTTTC. Translation gives CASAPTGANVLTF.

The chain carries TRBV27 and TRBJ2-1, with D unclear. Germline-derived CDR1 and CDR2 are MNHEY and SMNVEV (reference sequence). Deletions cut 1 base from V and 6 bases from J, with 10 bases between. The CDR3 consists of 14 residues. The CDR3 protein is CASSLYLRPNEQFF. CDR3 nucleotides: TGTGCCAGCAGTTTATACCTCCGCCCCAATGAGCAGTTCTTC.

The V gene is TRBV18, the J gene TRBJ1-1, with D unclear. The V end lost 2 bases, the J end lost 4 bases, and 5 bases lay between the germline ends. Looked up from germline, CDR1 is KGHSH and CDR2 is LQKENI. This CDR3 is 12 amino acids long. CDR3 sequence reads: CASSPMVTEAFF. The DNA for the CDR3 is TGTGCCAGCTCACCAATGGTCACTGAAGCTTTCTTT.

The J gene is TRBJ2-7, the V gene TRBV27; possibly TRBD1 for D (5 bases). Deletions cut 0 bases from V and 4 bases from J, with 13 bases between. Germline CDR1 and CDR2: MNHEY and SMNVEV (reference sequence). The CDR3 length is 15 residues. The CDR3: CASSLSWGTGYEQYF. The CDR3 DNA reads as TGTGCCAGCAGTTTATCCTGGGGCACCGGGTACGAGCAGTACTTC.

This clone was seen just once. This chain connects TRBV30 to TRBJ1-6; possibly TRBD1 for D (6 bases). V gave up 8 bases and J gave up 10 bases, with 18 bases separating them. Germline V lookup: CDR1 GTSNPN, CDR2 SVGIG (reference sequence). The CDR3 is 13 residues long. CDR3 sequence (DNA): TGTGCCAGCCAGGGGCGAAGGGGCTCACCCCTCCACTTT. It is translated as CASQGRRGSPLHF.

The chain has TRBV28 and TRBJ1-1, with 7 bases matching TRBD1. This CDR3 contains 15 residues. Germline lookup yields CDR1 MDHEN and CDR2 SYDVKM. Unmatched junction bases numbered 8, after V lost 2 bases and J lost 5 bases. CDR3 bases: TGTGCCAGCAGTTTAGAATGGTCCAGGGGGACTGAAGCTTTCTTT. It yields the protein CASSLEWSRGTEAFF.

This clone was seen a few times. The rearrangement joins TRBV7-9 to TRBJ2-7; TRBD1 might be the D (6 bases). The CDR3 sequence is 14 residues long. CDR1 and CDR2 (germline): SEHNR, FQNEAQ (reference sequence). Trimming shortened V by 5 bases and J by 4 bases, and 15 bases separated the two germline ends. For the CDR3, the DNA is TGTGCCAGCAGCCAAGGACAGCTTGGGTACGAGCAGTACTTC. Translating gives CASSQGQLGYEQYF.

There are many counts of this clone. The V gene is TRBV28, the J gene TRBJ2-1; 7 nucleotides line up with TRBD2. The CDR3 is 14 residues long. CDR1 and CDR2 from the germline V gene are MDHEN and SYDVKM. The J segment lost 8 bases and the V segment lost 3 bases, leaving 7 bases of the junction unmatched. The CDR3 is CASSFRRGRDEQFF. CDR3 coding DNA: TGTGCCAGCAGTTTTCGCCGGGGGAGGGATGAGCAGTTCTTC.

The chain is built from TRBV6-1 and TRBJ2-7, with no clear D. Trimming left V 2 bases short and J 0 bases short, with 8 bases between. The CDR3 length is 14 residues. In germline, CDR1 is MNHNS, CDR2 SASEGT. The CDR3 here is CASSEYADSYEQYF. CDR3 bases: TGTGCCAGCAGTGAATATGCAGACTCCTACGAGCAGTACTTC.

J is TRBJ1-1 and V is TRBV30, with a tentative D call TRBD1 (6 bases). The CDR3 extends over 11 amino acids. V was cut by 5 bases and J by 11 bases, with 15 bases left in between. From germline, CDR1 is GTSNPN and CDR2 SVGIG (reference sequence). The CDR3 protein is CAWAQGDWAFF. For the CDR3, the DNA is TGTGCCTGGGCACAGGGTGATTGGGCTTTCTTT. The full variable domain, rest sourced from reference TRBV30 and TRBJ1-1, is SQTIHQWPATLVQPVGSPLSLECTVEGTSNPNLYWYRQAAGRGLQLLFYSVGIGQISSEVPQNLSASRPQDRQFILSSKKLLLSDSGFYLCAWAQGDWAFFGQGTRLTVV.

This chain joins TRBV6-5 and TRBJ2-6; no clear D gene. The CDR3 is 15 residues long. Trimming took off 6 bases at V and 0 bases at J, with 9 bases between the two ends. Germline V gene lookup returns CDR1 MNHEY and CDR2 SVGAGI. The CDR3: CASSTTSSGANVLTF. The CDR3 nucleotides are TGTGCCAGCAGCACGACAAGCTCTGGGGCCAACGTCCTGACTTTC.

The chain employs TRBV28 and TRBJ1-1; a possible D gene is TRBD1 (6 bases). The CDR3 length is 14 residues. Germline V gives CDR1 MDHEN, CDR2 SYDVKM. Trimming took off 7 bases at V and 1 base at J, with 13 bases between the two ends. CDR3 bases: TGTGCCAGCAAGGGGGTGGAGCAGAACACTGAAGCTTTCTTT. This sequence encodes CASKGVEQNTEAFF.

The chain joins TRBV13 to TRBJ1-2; D is uncertain. CDR1 is PRHDT and CDR2 is FYEKMQ in the germline V gene (reference sequence). The CDR3 runs to 15 residues. The V and J ends lost 2 bases and 3 bases respectively, with 13 bases between them. The CDR3 DNA sequence: TGTGCCAGCAGCTTATCCTTCAGGACCCACTATGGCTACACCTTC. It translates to CASSLSFRTHYGYTF.

The CDR3 loop is CASRHWTVYNEQFF. The CDR3, as DNA: TGTGCCAGCCGTCATTGGACAGTCTACAATGAGCAGTTCTTC. The V call is TRBV27, the J call TRBJ2-1; maybe TRBD1 (6 bases). The V end lost 8 bases, the J end lost 3 bases, and 14 bases lay between the germline ends. The germline V gene has CDR1 MNHEY and CDR2 SMNVEV (reference sequence). The CDR3 covers 14 residues.

In the case of this clone: A single base separates this from a much larger clone, so it may be a read error. This rearrangement joins TRBV5-5 to TRBJ2-7; D is unclear. Germline assignment: CDR1 SGHKS and CDR2 YYEKEE (reference sequence). The CDR3 is 11 residues long. Trimming left V 2 bases short and J 0 bases short, with 0 bases between. The CDR3 here is CASSFSYEQYF. Here the CDR3 DNA reads TGTGCCAGCAGCTTCTCCTACGAGCAGTACTTC.

The rearrangement uses TRBV5-6 and TRBJ2-7; perhaps TRBD2 as D (5 bases). The CDR3 extends over 14 amino acids. Between the trimmed V and J ends, which lost 1 base and 0 bases, there was a span of 8 bases. Germline CDR1 and CDR2: SGHDT and YYEEEE. CDR3: CASSLSDYSYEQYF. CDR3 nucleotide sequence: TGTGCCAGCAGCTTGTCTGACTACTCCTACGAGCAGTACTTC.

The V gene is TRBV7-2, the J gene TRBJ1-1; D ambiguous. V was pared by 2 bases and J by 6 bases, with 10 bases between. Germline V gene lookup returns CDR1 SGHTA and CDR2 FQGNSA. This CDR3 has 13 amino acids. CDR3 loop: CASSLWQDAEAFF. The CDR3 DNA is TGTGCCAGCAGCTTATGGCAGGACGCTGAAGCTTTCTTT. Full variable domain (remainder filled in from reference TRBV7-2 and TRBJ1-1): GAGVSQSPSNKVTEKGKDVELRCDPISGHTALYWYRQSLGQGLEFLIYFQGNSAPDKSGLPSDRFSAERTGGSVSTLTIQRTQQEDSAVYLCASSLWQDAEAFFGQGTRLTVV.

V gene TRBV27 combines with J gene TRBJ2-7, with no clear D. This CDR3 comprises 13 residues. Per germline, CDR1 MNHEY and CDR2 SMNVEV (reference sequence). V lost 2 bases and J lost 2, with 7 bases in between. Here the CDR3 reads CASSLNAAYEQYF. The CDR3 nucleotides read TGTGCCAGCAGTTTAAACGCTGCCTACGAGCAGTACTTC.

This clone was detected once. The rearrangement joins TRBV6-1 to TRBJ2-1; 9 bases are shared with TRBD2. The CDR3 loop spans 16 amino acids. Trimming cost V 2 bases and J 3 bases; bases outside gene matches: 5. Germline V CDR1 and CDR2: MNHNS, SASEGT. CDR3 loop: CASSERLAGIYNEQFF. The CDR3 nucleotides are TGTGCCAGCAGTGAACGGCTAGCGGGGATCTACAATGAGCAGTTCTTC.

The chain joins TRBV30 to TRBJ1-1; TRBD1 is a possible D gene (5 bases). Trimming removed 6 bases from V and 0 bases from J, with 11 bases in between. The CDR3 totals 13 residues. Germline V lookup: CDR1 GTSNPN, CDR2 SVGIG (reference sequence). This chain's CDR3 is CACTSGLNTEAFF. Written as DNA, the CDR3 is TGTGCCTGTACCTCGGGACTGAACACTGAAGCTTTCTTT. Filled out from reference TRBV30 and TRBJ1-1, the complete variable domain reads SQTIHQWPATLVQPVGSPLSLECTVEGTSNPNLYWYRQAAGRGLQLLFYSVGIGQISSEVPQNLSASRPQDRQFILSSKKLLLSDSGFYLCACTSGLNTEAFFGQGTRLTVV.

The chain links TRBV7-8 to TRBJ2-5; no definite D call. Germline CDR1 is SGHVS and CDR2 is FQNEAQ. The CDR3 has 14 amino acids. V dropped 5 bases and J dropped 1 base, with 11 bases sitting between them. CDR3 residues: CASSPEVGQETQYF. CDR3 sequence (DNA): TGTGCCAGCAGCCCAGAGGTCGGCCAAGAGACCCAGTACTTC.

This clone was counted a single time. The chain carries TRBV7-2 and TRBJ2-1, with D tentatively TRBD1 or TRBD2 (5 bases each). The CDR3 is 15 residues long. With 3 bases removed from V and 2 bases from J, the gap between germline ends came to 11 bases. From germline, CDR1 is SGHTA and CDR2 FQGNSA. In DNA form, the CDR3 reads TGTGCCAGCAGCTTGGGACCCAGAACCTACAATGAGCAGTTCTTC. It yields the protein CASSLGPRTYNEQFF. Using reference TRBV7-2 and TRBJ2-1 for the parts outside the CDR3, the full variable domain is GAGVSQSPSNKVTEKGKDVELRCDPISGHTALYWYRQSLGQGLEFLIYFQGNSAPDKSGLPSDRFSAERTGGSVSTLTIQRTQQEDSAVYLCASSLGPRTYNEQFFGPGTRLTVL.

Note on this clone: One junction end does not reproduce the germline sequence, and a read error may be involved. This chain connects TRBV7-2 to TRBJ1-5; D gene uncertain. The length of the CDR3 is 16 residues. Germline-derived CDR1 and CDR2 are SGHTA and FQGNSA. CDR3 nucleotide sequence: TGTGCCAGCAGCTTAGCGCTAAGGAATCCCAATCAACCCCAGCATTTT. This encodes CASSLALRNPNQPQHF. The full variable domain, rest sourced from reference TRBV7-2 and TRBJ1-5, is GAGVSQSPSNKVTEKGKDVELRCDPISGHTALYWYRQSLGQGLEFLIYFQGNSAPDKSGLPSDRFSAERTGGSVSTLTIQRTQQEDSAVYLCASSLALRNPNQPQHFGDGTRLSIL.

This rearrangement joins TRBV9 to TRBJ2-1; tentatively, D is TRBD2 (5 bases). This CDR3 is 12 amino acids long. With 4 bases removed from V and 4 bases from J, the gap between germline ends came to 6 bases. Germline CDR1 and CDR2: SGDLS and YYNGEE. The CDR3 DNA is TGTGCCAGCAGCACGGGATACAATGAGCAGTTCTTC. Translating gives CASSTGYNEQFF.

The chain uses TRBV15 and TRBJ2-2, with D unresolved. The CDR3 loop spans 16 amino acids. Germline V gene data show CDR1 as LNHNV and CDR2 as YYDKDF (reference sequence). The V and J ends lost 0 bases and 4 bases respectively, with 12 bases between them. The chain's CDR3 is CATSREPRLGTGELFF. The CDR3 DNA reads as TGTGCCACCAGCAGAGAACCTAGGTTGGGCACCGGGGAGCTGTTTTTT. The full variable domain, completed using reference TRBV15 and TRBJ2-2, is DAMVIQNPRYQVTQFGKPVTLSCSQTLNHNVMYWYQQKSSQAPKLLFHYYDKDFNNEADTPDNFQSRRPNTSFCFLDIRSPGLGDTAMYLCATSREPRLGTGELFFGEGSRLTVL.

CDR3 residues: CASSEGSNSPLHF. Written as DNA, the CDR3 is TGTGCCAGCAGTGAGGGGAGCAATTCACCCCTCCACTTT. The chain recombines TRBV27 with TRBJ1-6; possibly TRBD1 for D (5 bases). The CDR3 has 13 residues. Trimming removed 5 bases from V and 7 bases from J, with 9 bases in between. Per germline, CDR1 MNHEY and CDR2 SMNVEV (reference sequence).